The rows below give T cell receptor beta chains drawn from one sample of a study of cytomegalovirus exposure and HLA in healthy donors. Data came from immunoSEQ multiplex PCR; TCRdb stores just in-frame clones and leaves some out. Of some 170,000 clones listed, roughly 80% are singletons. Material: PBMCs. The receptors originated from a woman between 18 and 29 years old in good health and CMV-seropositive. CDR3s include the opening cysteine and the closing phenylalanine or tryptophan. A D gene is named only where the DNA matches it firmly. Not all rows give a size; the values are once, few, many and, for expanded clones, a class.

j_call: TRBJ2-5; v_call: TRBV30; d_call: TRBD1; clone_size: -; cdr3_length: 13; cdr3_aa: CAWSVNRGQAQYF; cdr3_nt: TGTGCCTGGAGTGTAAACAGGGGGCAGGCCCAGTACTTC
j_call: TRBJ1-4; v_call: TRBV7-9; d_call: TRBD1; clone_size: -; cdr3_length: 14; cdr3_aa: CASRKDRSAEKLFF; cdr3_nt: TGTGCCAGCAGAAAGGACAGGTCGGCTGAAAAACTGTTTTTT
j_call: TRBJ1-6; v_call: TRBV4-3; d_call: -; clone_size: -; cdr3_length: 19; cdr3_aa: CASSQGRGGTETNNSPLHF; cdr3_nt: TGCGCCAGCAGCCAAGGGCGGGGAGGGACGGAGACCAATAATTCACCCCTCCACTTT
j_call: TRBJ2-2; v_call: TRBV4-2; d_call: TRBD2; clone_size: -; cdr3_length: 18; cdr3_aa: CASSQYKPGLADTGELFF; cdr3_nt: TGTGCCAGCAGCCAATATAAACCGGGACTAGCGGACACCGGGGAGCTGTTTTTT
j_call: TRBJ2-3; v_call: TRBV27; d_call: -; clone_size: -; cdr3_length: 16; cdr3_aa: CASSSLIGQHTDTQYF; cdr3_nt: TGTGCCAGCAGTTCATTAATCGGACAGCACACAGATACGCAGTATTTT
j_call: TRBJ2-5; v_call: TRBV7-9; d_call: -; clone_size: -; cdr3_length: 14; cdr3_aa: CASSGQGGRETQYF; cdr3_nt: TGTGCCAGCAGCGGCCAAGGTGGGCGAGAGACCCAGTACTTC
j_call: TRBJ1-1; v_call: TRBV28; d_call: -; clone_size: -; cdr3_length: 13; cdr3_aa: CASSWRGDTEAFF; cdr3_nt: TGTGCCAGCAGTTGGCGGGGTGACACTGAAGCTTTCTTT
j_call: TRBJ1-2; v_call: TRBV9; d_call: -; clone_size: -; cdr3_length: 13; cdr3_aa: CASSVSGAEGYTF; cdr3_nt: TGTGCCAGCAGCGTATCAGGGGCGGAAGGCTACACCTTC
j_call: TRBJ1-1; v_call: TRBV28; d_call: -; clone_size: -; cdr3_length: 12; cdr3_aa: CVSSTGNTEAFF; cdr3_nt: TGTGTCTCATCGACAGGGAACACTGAAGCTTTCTTT
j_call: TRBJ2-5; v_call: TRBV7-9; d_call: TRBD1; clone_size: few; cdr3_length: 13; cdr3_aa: CASSSGQSGTQYF; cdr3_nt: TGTGCCAGCAGCTCGGGACAGTCGGGGACCCAGTACTTC
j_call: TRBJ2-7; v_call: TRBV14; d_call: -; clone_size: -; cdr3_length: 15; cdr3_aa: CASSQVEGDPYEQYF; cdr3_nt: TGTGCCAGCAGCCAAGTAGAAGGGGATCCGTACGAGCAGTACTTC
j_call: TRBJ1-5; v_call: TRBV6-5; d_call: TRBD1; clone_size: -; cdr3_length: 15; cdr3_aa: CASSYSNRGGQPQHF; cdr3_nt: TGTGCCAGCAGTTACTCCAACAGGGGTGGGCAGCCCCAGCATTTT
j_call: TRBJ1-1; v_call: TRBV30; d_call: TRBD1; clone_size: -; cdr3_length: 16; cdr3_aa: CAWSSGQGFFDTEAFF; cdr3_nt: TGTGCCTGGAGTTCCGGACAGGGTTTTTTTGACACTGAAGCTTTCTTT
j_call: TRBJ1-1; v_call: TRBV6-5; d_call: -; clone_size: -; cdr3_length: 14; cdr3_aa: CASSYSYSTFEAFF; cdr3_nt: TGTGCCAGCAGTTACTCGTACAGCACTTTTGAAGCTTTCTTT
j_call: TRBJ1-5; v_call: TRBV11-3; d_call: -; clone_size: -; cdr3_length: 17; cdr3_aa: CASSRPGYRADGQPQHF; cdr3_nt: TGTGCCAGCAGTCGTCCCGGATACAGGGCCGACGGTCAGCCCCAGCATTTT
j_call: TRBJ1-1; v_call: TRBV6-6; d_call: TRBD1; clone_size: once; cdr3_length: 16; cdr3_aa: CASSYSAGQGGTEAFF; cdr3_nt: TGTGCCAGCAGTTACTCTGCGGGACAGGGAGGTACTGAAGCTTTCTTT
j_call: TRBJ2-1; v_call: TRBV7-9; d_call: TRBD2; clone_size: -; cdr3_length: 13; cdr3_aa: CASSLVSGGEQFF; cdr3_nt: TGTGCCAGCAGCTTAGTTAGCGGGGGCGAGCAGTTCTTC
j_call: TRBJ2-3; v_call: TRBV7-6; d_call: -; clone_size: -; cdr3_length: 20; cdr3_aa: CASRPRWGDRTEWGTDTQYF; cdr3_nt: TGTGCCAGCAGGCCCAGGTGGGGGGACAGAACAGAATGGGGCACAGATACGCAGTATTTT
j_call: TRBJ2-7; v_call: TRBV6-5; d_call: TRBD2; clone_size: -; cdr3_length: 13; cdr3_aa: CASSQTSPYEQYF; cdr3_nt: TGTGCCAGCAGTCAGACTAGCCCCTACGAGCAGTACTTC
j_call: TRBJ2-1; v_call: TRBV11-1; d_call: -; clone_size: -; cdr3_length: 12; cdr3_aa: CASSPQGNEQFF; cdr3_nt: TGTGCCAGCAGCCCCCAGGGTAATGAGCAGTTCTTC
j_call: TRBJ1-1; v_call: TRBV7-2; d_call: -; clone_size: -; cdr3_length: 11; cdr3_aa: CALQTKGKAFF; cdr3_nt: TGTGCGCTCCAGACAAAGGGGAAAGCTTTCTTT
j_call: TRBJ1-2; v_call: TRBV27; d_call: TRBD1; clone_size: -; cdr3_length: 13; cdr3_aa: CASKKTGGDGYTF; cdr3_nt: TGTGCCAGCAAGAAGACAGGGGGAGATGGCTACACCTTC
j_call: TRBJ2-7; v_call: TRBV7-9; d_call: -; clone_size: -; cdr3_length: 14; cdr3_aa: CASSLIGLGYEQYF; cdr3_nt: TGTGCCAGCAGCTTAATTGGCCTTGGCTACGAGCAGTACTTC
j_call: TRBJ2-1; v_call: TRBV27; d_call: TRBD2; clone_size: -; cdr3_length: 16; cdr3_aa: CASSLGLAGNYNEQFF; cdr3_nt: TGTGCCAGCAGTTTAGGACTAGCGGGGAACTACAATGAGCAGTTCTTC
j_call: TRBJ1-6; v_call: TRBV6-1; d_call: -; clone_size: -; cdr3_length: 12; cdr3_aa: CASSNSKSPLHF; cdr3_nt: TGTGCCAGCAGTAACAGTAAATCACCCCTCCACTTT
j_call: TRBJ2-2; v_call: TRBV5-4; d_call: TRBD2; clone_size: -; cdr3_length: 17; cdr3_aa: CASSKIAGGPDTGELFF; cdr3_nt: TGTGCCAGCAGCAAAATAGCGGGGGGGCCGGACACCGGGGAGCTGTTTTTT
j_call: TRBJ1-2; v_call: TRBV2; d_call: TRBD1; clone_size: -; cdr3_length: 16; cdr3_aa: CASNVYQGARGDGYTF; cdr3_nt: TGTGCCAGCAACGTTTATCAGGGGGCCCGAGGGGATGGCTACACCTTC
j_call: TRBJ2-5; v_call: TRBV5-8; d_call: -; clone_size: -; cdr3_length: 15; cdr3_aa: CASIRLVVYQETQYF; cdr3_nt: TGTGCCAGCATAAGACTGGTTGTGTACCAAGAGACCCAGTACTTC
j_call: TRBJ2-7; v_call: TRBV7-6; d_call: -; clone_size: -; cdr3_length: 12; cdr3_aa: CASSPLGYEQYF; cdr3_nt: TGTGCCAGCAGCCCTCTAGGCTACGAGCAGTACTTC
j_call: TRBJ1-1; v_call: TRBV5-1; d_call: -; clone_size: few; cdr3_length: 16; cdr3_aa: CASSLDGQARGTEAFF; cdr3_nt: TGCGCCAGCAGCTTGGACGGGCAGGCTCGGGGAACTGAAGCTTTCTTT
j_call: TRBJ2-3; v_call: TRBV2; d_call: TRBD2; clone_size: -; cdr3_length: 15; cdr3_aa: CASSQTSGGTDTQYF; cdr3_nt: TGTGCCAGCAGTCAGACTAGCGGGGGGACAGATACGCAGTATTTT
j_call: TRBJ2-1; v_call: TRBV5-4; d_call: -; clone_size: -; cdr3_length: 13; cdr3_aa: CASSLEFGNEQFF; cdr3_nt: TGTGCCAGCAGCTTGGAGTTCGGCAATGAGCAGTTCTTC
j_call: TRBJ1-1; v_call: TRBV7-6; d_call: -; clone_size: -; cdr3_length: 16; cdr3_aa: CASSPSTEGGYTEAFF; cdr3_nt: TGTGCCAGCAGCCCATCGACAGAAGGGGGTTACACTGAAGCTTTCTTT
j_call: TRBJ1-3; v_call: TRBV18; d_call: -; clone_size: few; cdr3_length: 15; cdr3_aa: CASSPGASSGNTIYF; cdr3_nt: TGTGCCAGCTCGCCAGGGGCCTCCTCTGGAAACACCATATATTTT
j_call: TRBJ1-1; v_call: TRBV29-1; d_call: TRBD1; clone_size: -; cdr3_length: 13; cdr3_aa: CSGGQGLDTEAFF; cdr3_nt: TGCAGCGGGGGACAGGGTTTAGACACTGAAGCTTTCTTT
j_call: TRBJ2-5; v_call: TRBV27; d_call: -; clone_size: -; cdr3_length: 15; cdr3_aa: CASSLIDSTLETQYF; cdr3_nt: TGTGCCAGCAGTTTAATCGACAGCACCCTGGAGACCCAGTACTTC
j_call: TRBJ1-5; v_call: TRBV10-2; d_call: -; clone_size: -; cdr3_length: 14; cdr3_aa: CASSEWPRDQPQHF; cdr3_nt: TGCGCCAGCAGTGAGTGGCCCCGGGATCAGCCCCAGCATTTT
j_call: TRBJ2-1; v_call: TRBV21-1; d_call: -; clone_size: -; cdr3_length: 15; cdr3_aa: CASRSLASSYNEQFF; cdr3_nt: TGTGCCAGCCGCAGCCTCGCTAGCTCCTACAATGAGCAGTTCTTC
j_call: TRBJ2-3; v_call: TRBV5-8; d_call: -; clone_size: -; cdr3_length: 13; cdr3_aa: CASSLGTNAAQYF; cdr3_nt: TGTGCCAGCAGCCTCGGGACAAATGCAGCGCAGTATTTT
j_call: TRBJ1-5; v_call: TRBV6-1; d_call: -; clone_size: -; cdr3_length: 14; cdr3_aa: CASSETGTGQPQHF; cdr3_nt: TGTGCCAGCAGTGAAACAGGTACGGGCCAGCCCCAGCATTTT
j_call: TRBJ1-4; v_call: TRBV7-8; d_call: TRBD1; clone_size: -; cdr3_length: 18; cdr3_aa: CASSLDFRYRGISEKLFF; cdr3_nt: TGTGCCAGCAGCTTAGACTTTAGATACAGGGGAATATCTGAAAAACTGTTTTTT
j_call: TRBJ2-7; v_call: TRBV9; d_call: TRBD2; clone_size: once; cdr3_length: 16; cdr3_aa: CASSSTPSGGAYEQYF; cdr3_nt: TGTGCCAGCAGCTCAACGCCTAGCGGGGGGGCCTACGAGCAGTACTTC
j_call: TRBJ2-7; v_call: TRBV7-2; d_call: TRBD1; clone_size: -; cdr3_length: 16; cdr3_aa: CASSSGPPGGRYEQYF; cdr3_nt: TGTGCCAGCAGCTCCGGGCCTCCAGGGGGCAGGTACGAGCAGTACTTC
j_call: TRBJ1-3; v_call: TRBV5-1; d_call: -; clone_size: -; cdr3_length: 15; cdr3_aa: CASSRTSDSGNTIYF; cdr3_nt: TGCGCCAGCAGCAGGACTTCGGACTCTGGAAACACCATATATTTT
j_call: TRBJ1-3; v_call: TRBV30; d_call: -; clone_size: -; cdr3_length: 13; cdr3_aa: CAWNTGIRNTIYF; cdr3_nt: TGTGCCTGGAATACAGGGATCAGAAACACCATATATTTT
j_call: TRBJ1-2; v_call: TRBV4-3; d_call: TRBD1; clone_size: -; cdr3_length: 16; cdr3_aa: CASSQGRDRGHYGYTF; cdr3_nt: TGCGCCAGCAGCCAGGGTCGGGACAGGGGGCACTATGGCTACACCTTC
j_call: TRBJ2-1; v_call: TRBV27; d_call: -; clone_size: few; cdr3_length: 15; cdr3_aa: CASSPTLSSYNEQFF; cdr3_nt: TGTGCCAGCAGTCCGACATTGAGCTCCTACAATGAGCAGTTCTTC
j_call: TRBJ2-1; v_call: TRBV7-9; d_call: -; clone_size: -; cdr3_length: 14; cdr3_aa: CASSFPREADEQFF; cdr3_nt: TGTGCCAGCAGCTTCCCCCGGGAAGCGGATGAGCAGTTCTTC
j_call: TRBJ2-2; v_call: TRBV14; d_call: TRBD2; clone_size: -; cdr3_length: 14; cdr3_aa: CASSPTRGTGELFF; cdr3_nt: TGTGCCAGCAGCCCTACGCGGGGGACCGGGGAGCTGTTTTTT
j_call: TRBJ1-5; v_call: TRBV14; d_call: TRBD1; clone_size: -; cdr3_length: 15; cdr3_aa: CASSQGTGGNQPQHF; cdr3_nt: TGTGCCAGCAGCCAAGGGACAGGGGGCAATCAGCCCCAGCATTTT
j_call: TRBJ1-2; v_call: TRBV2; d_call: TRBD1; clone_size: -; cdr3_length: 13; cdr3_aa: CASRGGQGHGYTF; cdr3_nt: TGTGCCAGCAGGGGAGGACAGGGGCATGGCTACACCTTC
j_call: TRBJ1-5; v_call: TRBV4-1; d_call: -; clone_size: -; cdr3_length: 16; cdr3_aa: CASSHVGRDRNQPQHF; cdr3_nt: TGCGCCAGCAGCCACGTCGGCCGAGACAGAAATCAGCCCCAGCATTTT
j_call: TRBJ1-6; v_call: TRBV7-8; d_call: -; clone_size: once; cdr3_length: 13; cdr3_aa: CASSLNGDSPLHF; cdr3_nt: TGTGCCAGCAGCTTAAACGGGGATTCACCCCTCCACTTT
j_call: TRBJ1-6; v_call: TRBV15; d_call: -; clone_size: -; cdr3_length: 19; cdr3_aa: CATSREQGDSSSYNSPLHF; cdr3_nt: TGTGCCACCAGCAGAGAGCAGGGCGATTCGAGCTCCTATAATTCACCCCTCCACTTT